The 26 T cell receptor beta chains presented below share a single source sample, sequenced in a study of T-cell reconstitution after alpha-beta-depleted transplantation in children. The authors prepared the TCRbeta library with unique molecular identifiers. A single record per CDR3 protein comes from TCRdb applying MiXCR to the PCR reads. Seen here are approximately 270,000 distinct CDR3 sequences, roughly a quarter observed once, and the top ten hold around 4.8%. Source: PBMCs, mostly from graft donor cells, taken 360 days after TCRalphabeta/CD19-depleted stem cell transplant. The receptors shown here come from a female patient aged 2-10 years who had a stem cell transplant for congenital amegakaryocytic thrombocytopenia, so the T cells may come from the graft donor.

In this sample, this clonotype turned up a few times. The chain has TRBV24-1 and TRBJ2-5, with 9 bases that match TRBD1. There are 16 residues in the CDR3. Trimming cost V 3 bases and J 7 bases; bases outside gene matches: 11. Germline assignment: CDR1 KGHDR and CDR2 SFDVKD. CDR3 DNA: TGTGCCACCAGTGATCGGGGGACAGGGCAAGGGTTGACCCAGTACTTC. This codes for CATSDRGTGQGLTQYF.

This chain links TRBV3-1 with TRBJ2-7; 7 positions match TRBD1. Trimming removed 5 bases from V and 6 bases from J; junction bases left unmatched: 10. There are 14 residues in the CDR3. Per germline, CDR1 LGHDT and CDR2 YNNKEL (reference sequence). The CDR3 loop is CASSTDRFVSEQYF. The CDR3 nucleotides read TGTGCCAGCAGCACGGACAGGTTCGTCTCCGAGCAGTACTTC.

The gene calls are TRBV25-1 and TRBJ2-3; TRBD2 matches 12 bases. The germline CDR1 and CDR2 sequences are MGHDK and SYGVNS. This CDR3 comprises 18 residues. Trimming took 0 bases from V and 2 from J; bases not matched to a gene: 6. DNA for the CDR3: TGTGCCAGCAGTGAATACCCCGGACTAGCGGGGCTCACAGATACGCAGTATTTT. Protein product: CASSEYPGLAGLTDTQYF.

The rearrangement joins TRBV20-1 to TRBJ2-7, with TRBD1 matching 10 bases. The CDR3 is made up of 14 amino acids. CDR1 is DFQATT and CDR2 is SNEGSKA in the germline V gene (reference sequence). The ends lost 3 bases at V and 6 bases at J; junction bases unmatched: 8. The CDR3 protein is CSARAGQGIGEQYF. CDR3 in DNA: TGCAGTGCTAGGGCGGGACAGGGGATCGGCGAGCAGTACTTC.

The rearrangement uses TRBV20-1 and TRBJ2-2, with 7 positions matching TRBD2. CDR1 and CDR2 (germline): DFQATT, SNEGSKA (reference sequence). V shed 6 bases, J shed 0 bases, and the junction held 10 bases outside the gene matches. The CDR3 totals 16 residues. The CDR3 nucleotides are TGCAGTGCCAAAGGGTCGGCGGGGGCGAACACCGGGGAGCTGTTTTTT. Amino acids: CSAKGSAGANTGELFF.

Many counts were recorded for this clonotype. This sequence joins TRBV12-3 or TRBV12-4 and TRBJ2-2; D is possibly TRBD2 (7 bases). Trimming left V 5 bases short and J 12 bases short, with 16 bases between. The CDR3 contains 13 residues. Here the CDR3 reads CASSPTGGAQLFF. For the CDR3, the DNA is TGTGCCAGCAGTCCCACGGGGGGCGCGCAGCTGTTTTTT.

This sequence joins TRBV20-1 and TRBJ2-4, with D hard to call. The CDR3 totals 13 residues. Germline-derived CDR1 and CDR2 are DFQATT and SNEGSKA (reference sequence). The ends were cut back, 2 bases at V and 7 bases at J, with 12 bases in the middle. The CDR3 nucleotides read TGCAGTGCTAGAATGGGTAAAGTTAACATTCAGTACTTC. This encodes CSARMGKVNIQYF.

This clonotype was observed a few times. This chain connects TRBV4-1 to TRBJ2-2; D gene uncertain. There are 15 residues in the CDR3. V lost 1 base and J 1 base, leaving 7 bases between the germline ends. Germline V gives CDR1 MGHRA, CDR2 YSYEKL. The CDR3 here is CASSQVQRNTGELFF. The CDR3 DNA reads as TGCGCCAGCAGCCAAGTCCAGCGGAACACCGGGGAGCTGTTTTTT.

This clonotype has more than one count but fewer than ten. This chain uses TRBV12-3 or TRBV12-4 with TRBJ2-1; 7 bases fit TRBD1. This CDR3 has 20 residues. V lost 3 bases to trimming and J lost 8 bases; unmatched junction nucleotides: 25. The CDR3 DNA is TGTGCCAGCAGTTTCGGGGTCATCTCGTCGAGGGGGCGGAAGGGGGATGAGCAGTTCTTC. This translates into CASSFGVISSRGRKGDEQFF.

V usage is TRBV5-6 and J usage is TRBJ2-2, with D possibly TRBD1 on 6 matching bases. The ends were cut back, 4 bases at V and 4 bases at J, with 14 bases in the middle. The CDR3 covers 15 residues. Germline-derived CDR1 and CDR2 are SGHDT and YYEEEE. Here the CDR3 reads CASSSHRVPTGELFF. The CDR3 region has the DNA TGTGCCAGCAGCAGTCACAGGGTACCCACCGGGGAGCTGTTTTTT.

This chain connects TRBV29-1 to TRBJ1-1; possibly TRBD1 for D (6 bases). V lost 5 bases and J 6 bases, leaving 10 bases between the germline ends. CDR3 size: 11 residues. Germline V gene lookup returns CDR1 SQVTM and CDR2 ANQGSEA. Here the CDR3 reads CSVYGGSEAFF. CDR3 bases: TGCAGCGTTTATGGGGGCTCTGAAGCTTTCTTT.

This clonotype was observed a handful of times. The chain joins TRBV2 to TRBJ1-1; D is undetermined. CDR3 length: 12 residues. The germline CDR1 and CDR2 sequences are SNHLY and FYNNEI. Trimming removed 6 bases at V and 3 bases at J, with 8 bases between. DNA of the CDR3: TGTGCCAGCAGCGGCGAGTACACTGAAGCTTTCTTT. The encoded protein is CASSGEYTEAFF.

The rearrangement uses TRBV10-3 and TRBJ2-5, with D unresolved. CDR3 length: 15 residues. CDR1 and CDR2 from the germline V gene are ENHRY and SYGVKD. Between the trimmed V and J ends, which lost 2 bases and 5 bases, there was a span of 15 bases. CDR3 sequence (DNA): TGTGCCATCAGTGAGGAGGCACAGCGTTGGGAGACCCAGTACTTC. Its protein is CAISEEAQRWETQYF.

This clonotype turned up a few times. The chain is built from TRBV5-6 and TRBJ2-1; tentatively, D is TRBD2 (5 bases). The CDR3 is 15 residues long. Germline loops: CDR1 SGHDT, CDR2 YYEEEE. V gave up 1 base and J gave up 4 bases, with 12 bases separating them. Here the CDR3 DNA reads TGTGCCAGCAGCTTGAATTTAGCGCGATACAATGAGCAGTTCTTC. It yields the protein CASSLNLARYNEQFF.

This clonotype was detected ten times or more. The rearrangement links TRBV5-1 to TRBJ1-2, with TRBD1 matching over 8 bases. The CDR3 runs to 14 residues. The J segment lost 7 bases and the V segment lost 0 bases, leaving 5 bases of the junction unmatched. Germline CDR1 SGHRS, CDR2 YFSETQ. For the CDR3, the DNA is TGCGCCAGCAGCTTGGACACCGGGACAGGTGGCTACACCTTC. It codes for CASSLDTGTGGYTF.

This clonotype was recorded a few times. This chain uses TRBV5-6 with TRBJ2-1; 8 bases are a match to TRBD1. Germline V gives CDR1 SGHDT, CDR2 YYEEEE. The J segment lost 7 bases and the V segment lost 4 bases, leaving 13 bases of the junction unmatched. This CDR3 is 16 amino acids long. CDR3 DNA sequence: TGTGCCAGCAGCCACCTGGGGCAGGGGGCATCAAATGAGCAGTTCTTC. This encodes CASSHLGQGASNEQFF.

CDR3 amino acids: CASSFGPLMNTEAFF. CDR3 in DNA: TGTGCCAGCAGTTTTGGTCCTCTTATGAACACTGAAGCTTTCTTT. This chain connects TRBV12-3 or TRBV12-4 to TRBJ1-1; D gene uncertain. The CDR3 covers 15 residues. Trimming stripped 3 bases from V and 0 bases from J, with 11 bases between.

This clonotype appeared a few times. The rearrangement links TRBV5-5 to TRBJ1-2, with D tentatively TRBD1 (5 bases). The CDR3 has 12 amino acids. The germline V gene has CDR1 SGHKS and CDR2 YYEKEE (reference sequence). The germline V and J ends were trimmed by 1 base and 7 bases, with 8 bases remaining between them. The CDR3 here is CASSLQGAGYTF. The CDR3 DNA sequence: TGTGCCAGCAGCTTGCAGGGTGCTGGCTACACCTTC.

The V gene is TRBV2, the J gene TRBJ2-7; D ambiguous. V gave up 4 bases and J gave up 3 bases, with 19 bases separating them. The CDR3 runs to 16 residues. Germline V gives CDR1 SNHLY, CDR2 FYNNEI. The CDR3 reads CASSVPRDQSYYEQYF. CDR3 nucleotides: TGTGCCAGCAGTGTCCCTCGAGACCAGTCCTACTACGAGCAGTACTTC.

This clonotype was counted many times. This chain uses TRBV12-3 or TRBV12-4 with TRBJ2-6; either TRBD1 or TRBD2 may supply D (5 bases each). Deletions cut 3 bases from V and 0 bases from J, with 9 bases between. The CDR3 runs to 16 residues. This CDR3 reads CASSFQGPSGANVLTF. In DNA, the CDR3 is TGTGCCAGCAGTTTCCAGGGACCCTCTGGGGCCAACGTCCTGACTTTC.

This chain uses TRBV18 with TRBJ1-4, with D maybe TRBD1 (6 bases). V lost 6 bases and J 3 bases, leaving 14 bases between the germline ends. CDR1 KGHSH and CDR2 LQKENI come from the germline V gene. The CDR3 extends over 15 amino acids. CDR3 DNA: TGTGCCAGCTCCGCGGGGGCAGCGGCTAATGAAAAACTGTTTTTT. Encoded protein: CASSAGAAANEKLFF.

This clonotype was picked up many times. The chain has TRBV29-1 and TRBJ1-1; maybe TRBD1 (6 bases). This CDR3 has 13 residues. Trimming cost V 6 bases and J 3 bases, with 14 bases left between them. CDR1 and CDR2 from the germline V gene are SQVTM and ANQGSEA. The DNA of the CDR3 is TGCAGCGTCCTGACCCACAGGGACACTGAAGCTTTCTTT. This encodes CSVLTHRDTEAFF.

The chain employs TRBV20-1 and TRBJ2-1, with 7 bases lining up with TRBD2. The CDR3 is 14 amino acids. The V gene's germline CDR1 is DFQATT and CDR2 SNEGSKA (reference sequence). Losses at the gene ends were 3 bases for V and 0 bases for J; bases not matched to a gene: 2. The CDR3 loop reads CSASRGVSYNEQFF. For the CDR3, the DNA is TGCAGTGCTAGTCGGGGGGTCTCCTACAATGAGCAGTTCTTC.

The chain uses TRBV12-3 or TRBV12-4 and TRBJ1-5; no clear D gene. The ends were cut back, 3 bases at V and 3 bases at J, with 9 bases in the middle. The CDR3 runs 14 residues. CDR3 loop: CASSLGSVNQPQHF. The CDR3 DNA is TGTGCCAGCAGTTTGGGCAGCGTCAATCAGCCCCAGCATTTT.

The gene calls are TRBV10-3 and TRBJ1-2, with D perhaps matching TRBD1 (5 bases). V was shortened by 1 base and J by 8 bases, with 11 bases between the two germline ends. Germline V gives CDR1 ENHRY, CDR2 SYGVKD. The CDR3 sequence is 13 residues long. The CDR3 DNA is TGTGCCATCAGTGAGTTTTCGGGGCTGGGCTACACCTTC. Its protein product is CAISEFSGLGYTF.

A few counts support this clonotype. V usage is TRBV4-1 and J usage is TRBJ2-7; maybe TRBD2 (5 bases). Germline CDR1 MGHRA, CDR2 YSYEKL. The CDR3 loop spans 16 amino acids. V gave up 4 bases and J gave up 2 bases, with 18 bases separating them. The CDR3 here is CASSRDYDVRAYEQYF. Written as DNA, the CDR3 is TGCGCCAGCAGCCGAGACTACGACGTGAGGGCCTACGAGCAGTACTTC.